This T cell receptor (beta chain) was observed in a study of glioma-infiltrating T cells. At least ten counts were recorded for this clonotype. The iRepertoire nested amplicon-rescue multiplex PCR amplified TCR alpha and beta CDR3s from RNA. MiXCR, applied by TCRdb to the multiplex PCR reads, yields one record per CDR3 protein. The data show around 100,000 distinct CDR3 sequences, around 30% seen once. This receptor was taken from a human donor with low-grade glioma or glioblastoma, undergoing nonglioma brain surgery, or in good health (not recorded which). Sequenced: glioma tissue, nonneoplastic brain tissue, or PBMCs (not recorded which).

The chain's CDR3 is CASSSHSLQETQYF. CDR3 DNA: TGTGCCAGCAGCTCACACTCCCTACAAGAGACCCAGTACTTC. The chain combines TRBV6-1 with TRBJ2-5; D is undetermined. The V gene lost 6 bases and the J gene lost 2 bases, with 13 bases spanning the gap. The CDR3 consists of 14 residues. Looked up from germline, CDR1 is MNHNS and CDR2 is SASEGT.